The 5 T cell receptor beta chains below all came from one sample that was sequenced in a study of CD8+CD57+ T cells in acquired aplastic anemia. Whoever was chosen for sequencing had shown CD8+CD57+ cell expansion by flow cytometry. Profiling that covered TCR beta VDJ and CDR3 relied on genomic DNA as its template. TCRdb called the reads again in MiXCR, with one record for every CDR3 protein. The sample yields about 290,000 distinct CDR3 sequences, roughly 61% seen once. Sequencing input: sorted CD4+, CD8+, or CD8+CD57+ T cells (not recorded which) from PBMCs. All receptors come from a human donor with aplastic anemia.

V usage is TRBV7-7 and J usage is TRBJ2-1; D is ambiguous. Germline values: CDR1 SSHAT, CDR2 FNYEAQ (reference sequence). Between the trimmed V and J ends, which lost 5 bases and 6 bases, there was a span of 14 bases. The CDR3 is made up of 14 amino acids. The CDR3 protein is CASSPLTGGNEQFF. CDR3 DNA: TGTGCCAGCAGCCCGTTGACCGGCGGCAATGAGCAGTTCTTC.

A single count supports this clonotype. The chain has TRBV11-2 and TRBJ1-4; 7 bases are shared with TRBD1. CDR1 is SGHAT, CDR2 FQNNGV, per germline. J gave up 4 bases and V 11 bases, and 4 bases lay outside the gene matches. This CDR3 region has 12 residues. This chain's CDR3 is CADRDSNEKLFF. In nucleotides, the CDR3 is TGTGCCGACCGGGACAGTAATGAAAAACTGTTTTTT. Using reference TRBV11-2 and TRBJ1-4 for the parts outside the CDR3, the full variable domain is EAGVAQSPRYKIIEKRQSVAFWCNPISGHATLYWYQQILGQGPKLLIQFQNNGVVDDSQLPKDRFSAERLKGVDSTLKIQPAKLEDSAVYLCADRDSNEKLFFGSGTQLSVL.

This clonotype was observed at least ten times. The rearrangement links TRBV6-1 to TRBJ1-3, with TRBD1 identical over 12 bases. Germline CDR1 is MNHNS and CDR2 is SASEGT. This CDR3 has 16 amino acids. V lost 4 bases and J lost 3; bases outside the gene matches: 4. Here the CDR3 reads CASSGGQGANGNTIYF. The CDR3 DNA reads TGTGCCAGCAGTGGGGGACAGGGGGCGAATGGAAACACCATATATTTT.

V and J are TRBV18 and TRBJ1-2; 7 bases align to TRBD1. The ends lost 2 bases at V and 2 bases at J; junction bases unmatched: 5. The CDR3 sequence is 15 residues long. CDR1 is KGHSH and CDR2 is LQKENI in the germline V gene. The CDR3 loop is CASSPGRGQNYGYTF. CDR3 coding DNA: TGTGCCAGCTCACCAGGGAGGGGGCAAAACTATGGCTACACCTTC.

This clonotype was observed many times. Here the CDR3 reads CASSHEGFNTEAFF. Written as DNA, the CDR3 is TGTGCCAGCAGCCATGAGGGTTTCAACACTGAAGCTTTCTTT. This chain joins TRBV4-2 and TRBJ1-1, with D hard to call. The germline V gene has CDR1 LGHNA and CDR2 YNFKEQ. The CDR3 runs to 14 residues. The ends were cut back, 3 bases at V and 2 bases at J, with 10 bases in the middle.